The 20 T cell receptor beta chains given below trace back to one sample, sequenced in a study of lymphopenia after photon versus proton radiotherapy. This table comes from immunoSEQ multiplex PCR, and its TCRdb copy is limited to in-frame clones, with some not included. The sample comprises over 25,000 clones, 80% to 90% of which are singletons, and about 53% rests with the top ten. Source: peripheral blood, taken from a patient treated with proton-based radiotherapy. These TCRs come from a woman aged 60-75 years with cholangiocarcinoma. Some clones in this sample may be carry-over from other donors' samples.

V usage is TRBV14 and J usage is TRBJ2-7, with 7 bases lining up with TRBD2. After removal of 4 bases from V and 0 bases from J, the junction contained 9 bases not matched to a gene. This CDR3 comprises 16 residues. Germline lookup yields CDR1 SGHDN and CDR2 FVKESK. DNA for the CDR3: TGTGCCAGCAGCCTAAGGGAGGGTAGCTTCTCCTACGAGCAGTACTTC. It is translated as CASSLREGSFSYEQYF. Filled out from reference TRBV14 and TRBJ2-7, the complete variable domain reads EAGVTQFPSHSVIEKGQTVTLRCDPISGHDNLYWYRRVMGKEIKFLLHFVKESKQDESGMPNNRFLAERTGGTYSTLKVQPAELEDSGVYFCASSLREGSFSYEQYFGPGTRLTVT.

The rearrangement uses TRBV28 and TRBJ1-5; a weak D match, TRBD1 (6 bases). The CDR3 is made up of 14 amino acids. The V end lost 7 bases, the J end lost 6 bases, and 16 bases lay between the germline ends. CDR1 and CDR2 from the germline V gene are MDHEN and SYDVKM. The CDR3 region has the DNA TGTGCCAGCACCCCTACAGGGTTCATTCAGCCCCAGCATTTT. Amino acids: CASTPTGFIQPQHF. The full variable domain, its missing parts supplied by reference TRBV28 and TRBJ1-5, is DVKVTQSSRYLVKRTGEKVFLECVQDMDHENMFWYRQDPGLGLRLIYFSYDVKMKEKGDIPEGYSVSREKKERFSLILESASTNQTSMYLCASTPTGFIQPQHFGDGTRLSIL.

The genes are TRBV18 and TRBJ1-2, with D possibly matching TRBD1 (6 bases). Germline CDR1 and CDR2: KGHSH and LQKENI. The germline V and J ends were trimmed by 3 bases and 3 bases, with 8 bases remaining between them. The CDR3 consists of 13 residues. The CDR3 loop is CASSPRTDYGYTF. DNA of the CDR3: TGTGCCAGCTCACCCAGGACAGACTATGGCTACACCTTC.

The genes are TRBV7-9 and TRBJ1-1, with D uncertain. The CDR3 extends over 15 amino acids. Trimming cost V 1 base and J 1 base, with 10 bases left between them. From germline, CDR1 is SEHNR and CDR2 FQNEAQ (reference sequence). CDR3 coding DNA: TGTGCCAGCAGCTTAGGATTAGCGAGGAACACTGAAGCTTTCTTT. Amino acid sequence: CASSLGLARNTEAFF.

This chain links TRBV5-5 with TRBJ2-3, with D uncertain. Trimming removed 4 bases at V and 7 bases at J, with 10 bases between. This CDR3 spans 12 amino acids. In germline, CDR1 is SGHKS, CDR2 YYEKEE (reference sequence). CDR3 coding DNA: TGTGCCAGCAGCGTTGGGCGGAATACGCAGTATTTT. It specifies CASSVGRNTQYF. Using reference TRBV5-5 and TRBJ2-3 for the parts outside the CDR3, the full variable domain is DAGVTQSPTHLIKTRGQQVTLRCSPISGHKSVSWYQQVLGQGPQFIFQYYEKEERGRGNFPDRFSARQFPNYSSELNVNALLLGDSALYLCASSVGRNTQYFGPGTRLTVL.

This clone was detected a few times. The chain carries TRBV5-8 and TRBJ2-7; D unresolved. The CDR3 runs 10 residues. Per germline, CDR1 SGHTS and CDR2 YDEGEE. V shed 0 bases and J shed 6 bases, with 1 base lying between them. This CDR3 reads CASSLVEQYF. The CDR3 region has the DNA TGTGCCAGCAGCTTGGTCGAGCAGTACTTC.

The chain uses TRBV12-5 and TRBJ2-7; perhaps D is TRBD1 or TRBD2 (5 bases each). The length of the CDR3 is 14 residues. The germline V gene encodes CDR1 LGHNT and CDR2 FRNRAP. The ends were cut back, 4 bases at V and 3 bases at J, with 13 bases in the middle. In DNA form, the CDR3 reads TGTGCTAGTGGTTCGGGGCCACAAAACTACGAGCAGTACTTC. It translates to CASGSGPQNYEQYF. Variable domain in full (rest from reference TRBV12-5 and TRBJ2-7): DARVTQTPRHKVTEMGQEVTMRCQPILGHNTVFWYRQTMMQGLELLAYFRNRAPLDDSGMPKDRFSAEMPDATLATLKIQPSEPRDSAVYFCASGSGPQNYEQYFGPGTRLTVT.

The gene calls are TRBV12-5 and TRBJ2-1; D gene uncertain. The CDR3 extends over 12 amino acids. Germline V gene sequence: CDR1 LGHNT, CDR2 FRNRAP. Trimming left V 8 bases short and J 5 bases short, with 10 bases between. For the CDR3, the DNA is TGTGCTAGTTCACAGCGCGACAATGAGCAGTTCTTC. The encoded protein is CASSQRDNEQFF.

J is TRBJ1-6 and V is TRBV6-1; no reliable D call. V lost 1 base and J lost 11, with 12 bases in between. Germline V gene sequence: CDR1 MNHNS, CDR2 SASEGT. This CDR3 contains 14 residues. The CDR3 loop is CASSEVRVQAPLHF. The DNA of the CDR3 is TGTGCCAGCAGTGAAGTTAGGGTTCAGGCACCCCTCCACTTT.

V and J are TRBV7-9 and TRBJ2-7, with 7 bases matching TRBD1. The CDR3 length is 18 residues. The V gene end was trimmed by 1 base and the J gene end by 0 bases; junction bases not matched to a gene: 12. The V gene's germline CDR1 is SEHNR and CDR2 FQNEAQ (reference sequence). CDR3: CASSLGPTMTGSSYEQYF. In DNA form, the CDR3 reads TGTGCCAGCAGCTTAGGTCCCACCATGACAGGGAGCTCCTACGAGCAGTACTTC.

This clone was counted a few times. The V gene is TRBV11-2, the J gene TRBJ2-2; 12 positions agree with TRBD2. J was trimmed by 4 bases and V by 4 bases; bases with no gene match: 4. Germline CDR1 is SGHAT and CDR2 is FQNNGV. The CDR3 has 16 amino acids. Here the CDR3 DNA reads TGTGCCAGCAGCTCGGCTAGCGGGGGGGCCACCGGGGAGCTGTTTTTT. It yields the protein CASSSASGGATGELFF.

The chain has TRBV10-1 and TRBJ2-3; TRBD2 aligns across 9 bases. V shed 2 bases, J shed 4 bases, and the junction held 4 bases outside the gene matches. Germline V gene sequence: CDR1 WNHNN, CDR2 SYGVQD (reference sequence). The CDR3 has 15 residues. In nucleotides, the CDR3 is TGCGCCAGCAGTGAGGGCGGGAGGGGCGCAGATACGCAGTATTTT. This codes for CASSEGGRGADTQYF.

J is TRBJ2-7 and V is TRBV25-1, with D perhaps matching TRBD1 (6 bases). Germline V gives CDR1 MGHDK, CDR2 SYGVNS. CDR3 length: 12 residues. The germline V and J ends were trimmed by 7 bases and 2 bases, with 9 bases remaining between them. The CDR3 sequence: CASKQGAYEQYF. The CDR3 region has the DNA TGTGCCAGCAAACAGGGCGCCTACGAGCAGTACTTC.

This clone is large within its sample. The chain couples TRBV6-5 to TRBJ1-5; D not resolved. This CDR3 has 13 amino acids. V lost 0 bases to trimming and J lost 4 bases, with 4 bases between them. Germline assignment: CDR1 MNHEY and CDR2 SVGAGI. CDR3 sequence reads: CASSYSRNQPQHF. CDR3 sequence (DNA): TGTGCCAGCAGTTACTCGCGGAATCAGCCCCAGCATTTT.

As DNA, the CDR3 is TGCGCCAGCAGTATATCTCCTCGACAGGGTTCTGGAAACACCATATATTTT. Translated, it gives CASSISPRQGSGNTIYF. This chain links TRBV4-1 with TRBJ1-3, with 7 bases that match TRBD1. CDR1 MGHRA and CDR2 YSYEKL come from the germline V gene. Trimming removed 6 bases from V and 1 base from J; junction bases left unmatched: 12. The CDR3 spans 17 residues.

This clone occurred once. The rearrangement links TRBV11-2 to TRBJ2-1, with D hard to call. The CDR3 totals 13 residues. The germline CDR1 and CDR2 sequences are SGHAT and FQNNGV. V lost 7 bases and J lost 1, with 8 bases in between. CDR3 coding DNA: TGTGCCAGCAAGGGTATTTCCTACAATGAGCAGTTCTTC. Residues: CASKGISYNEQFF.

The chain has TRBV5-6 and TRBJ2-1; 11 bases are a match to TRBD2. Germline trimming cut 5 bases from V and 5 bases from J; bases unmatched to any gene: 9. The CDR3 has 16 amino acids. Germline lookup yields CDR1 SGHDT and CDR2 YYEEEE. CDR3 amino acids: CASSFPSGGPDNEQFF. Written as DNA, the CDR3 is TGTGCCAGCAGTTTTCCTAGCGGGGGGCCCGACAATGAGCAGTTCTTC.

The J gene is TRBJ1-1, the V gene TRBV30; D gene unclear. The CDR3 contains 13 residues. Deletions cut 3 bases from V and 1 base from J, with 9 bases between. Germline V gives CDR1 GTSNPN, CDR2 SVGIG (reference sequence). CDR3 amino acids: CAWSPLGNTEAFF. The CDR3 nucleotides read TGTGCCTGGAGCCCTCTGGGGAACACTGAAGCTTTCTTT.

The chain uses TRBV27 and TRBJ1-6; D unresolved. V was shortened by 5 bases and J by 8 bases, with 13 bases between the two germline ends. Germline V lookup: CDR1 MNHEY, CDR2 SMNVEV (reference sequence). CDR3 length: 14 amino acids. The CDR3 protein is CASSGDGLDSPLHF. CDR3 nucleotides: TGTGCCAGCAGTGGTGATGGGCTGGATTCACCCCTCCACTTT.

V and J are TRBV7-3 and TRBJ1-5; D may be TRBD1 (6 bases). The CDR3 loop spans 14 amino acids. V lost 5 bases and J 5 bases, leaving 13 bases between the germline ends. CDR1 and CDR2 from the germline V gene are SGHTA and FQGTGA. CDR3 amino acids: CASSKGDRYQPQHF. The CDR3 coding sequence is TGTGCCAGCAGCAAGGGGGACCGCTATCAGCCCCAGCATTTT. Variable domain in full (rest from reference TRBV7-3 and TRBJ1-5): GAGVSQTPSNKVTEKGKYVELRCDPISGHTALYWYRQSLGQGPEFLIYFQGTGAADDSGLPNDRFFAVRPEGSVSTLKIQRTERGDSAVYLCASSKGDRYQPQHFGDGTRLSIL.